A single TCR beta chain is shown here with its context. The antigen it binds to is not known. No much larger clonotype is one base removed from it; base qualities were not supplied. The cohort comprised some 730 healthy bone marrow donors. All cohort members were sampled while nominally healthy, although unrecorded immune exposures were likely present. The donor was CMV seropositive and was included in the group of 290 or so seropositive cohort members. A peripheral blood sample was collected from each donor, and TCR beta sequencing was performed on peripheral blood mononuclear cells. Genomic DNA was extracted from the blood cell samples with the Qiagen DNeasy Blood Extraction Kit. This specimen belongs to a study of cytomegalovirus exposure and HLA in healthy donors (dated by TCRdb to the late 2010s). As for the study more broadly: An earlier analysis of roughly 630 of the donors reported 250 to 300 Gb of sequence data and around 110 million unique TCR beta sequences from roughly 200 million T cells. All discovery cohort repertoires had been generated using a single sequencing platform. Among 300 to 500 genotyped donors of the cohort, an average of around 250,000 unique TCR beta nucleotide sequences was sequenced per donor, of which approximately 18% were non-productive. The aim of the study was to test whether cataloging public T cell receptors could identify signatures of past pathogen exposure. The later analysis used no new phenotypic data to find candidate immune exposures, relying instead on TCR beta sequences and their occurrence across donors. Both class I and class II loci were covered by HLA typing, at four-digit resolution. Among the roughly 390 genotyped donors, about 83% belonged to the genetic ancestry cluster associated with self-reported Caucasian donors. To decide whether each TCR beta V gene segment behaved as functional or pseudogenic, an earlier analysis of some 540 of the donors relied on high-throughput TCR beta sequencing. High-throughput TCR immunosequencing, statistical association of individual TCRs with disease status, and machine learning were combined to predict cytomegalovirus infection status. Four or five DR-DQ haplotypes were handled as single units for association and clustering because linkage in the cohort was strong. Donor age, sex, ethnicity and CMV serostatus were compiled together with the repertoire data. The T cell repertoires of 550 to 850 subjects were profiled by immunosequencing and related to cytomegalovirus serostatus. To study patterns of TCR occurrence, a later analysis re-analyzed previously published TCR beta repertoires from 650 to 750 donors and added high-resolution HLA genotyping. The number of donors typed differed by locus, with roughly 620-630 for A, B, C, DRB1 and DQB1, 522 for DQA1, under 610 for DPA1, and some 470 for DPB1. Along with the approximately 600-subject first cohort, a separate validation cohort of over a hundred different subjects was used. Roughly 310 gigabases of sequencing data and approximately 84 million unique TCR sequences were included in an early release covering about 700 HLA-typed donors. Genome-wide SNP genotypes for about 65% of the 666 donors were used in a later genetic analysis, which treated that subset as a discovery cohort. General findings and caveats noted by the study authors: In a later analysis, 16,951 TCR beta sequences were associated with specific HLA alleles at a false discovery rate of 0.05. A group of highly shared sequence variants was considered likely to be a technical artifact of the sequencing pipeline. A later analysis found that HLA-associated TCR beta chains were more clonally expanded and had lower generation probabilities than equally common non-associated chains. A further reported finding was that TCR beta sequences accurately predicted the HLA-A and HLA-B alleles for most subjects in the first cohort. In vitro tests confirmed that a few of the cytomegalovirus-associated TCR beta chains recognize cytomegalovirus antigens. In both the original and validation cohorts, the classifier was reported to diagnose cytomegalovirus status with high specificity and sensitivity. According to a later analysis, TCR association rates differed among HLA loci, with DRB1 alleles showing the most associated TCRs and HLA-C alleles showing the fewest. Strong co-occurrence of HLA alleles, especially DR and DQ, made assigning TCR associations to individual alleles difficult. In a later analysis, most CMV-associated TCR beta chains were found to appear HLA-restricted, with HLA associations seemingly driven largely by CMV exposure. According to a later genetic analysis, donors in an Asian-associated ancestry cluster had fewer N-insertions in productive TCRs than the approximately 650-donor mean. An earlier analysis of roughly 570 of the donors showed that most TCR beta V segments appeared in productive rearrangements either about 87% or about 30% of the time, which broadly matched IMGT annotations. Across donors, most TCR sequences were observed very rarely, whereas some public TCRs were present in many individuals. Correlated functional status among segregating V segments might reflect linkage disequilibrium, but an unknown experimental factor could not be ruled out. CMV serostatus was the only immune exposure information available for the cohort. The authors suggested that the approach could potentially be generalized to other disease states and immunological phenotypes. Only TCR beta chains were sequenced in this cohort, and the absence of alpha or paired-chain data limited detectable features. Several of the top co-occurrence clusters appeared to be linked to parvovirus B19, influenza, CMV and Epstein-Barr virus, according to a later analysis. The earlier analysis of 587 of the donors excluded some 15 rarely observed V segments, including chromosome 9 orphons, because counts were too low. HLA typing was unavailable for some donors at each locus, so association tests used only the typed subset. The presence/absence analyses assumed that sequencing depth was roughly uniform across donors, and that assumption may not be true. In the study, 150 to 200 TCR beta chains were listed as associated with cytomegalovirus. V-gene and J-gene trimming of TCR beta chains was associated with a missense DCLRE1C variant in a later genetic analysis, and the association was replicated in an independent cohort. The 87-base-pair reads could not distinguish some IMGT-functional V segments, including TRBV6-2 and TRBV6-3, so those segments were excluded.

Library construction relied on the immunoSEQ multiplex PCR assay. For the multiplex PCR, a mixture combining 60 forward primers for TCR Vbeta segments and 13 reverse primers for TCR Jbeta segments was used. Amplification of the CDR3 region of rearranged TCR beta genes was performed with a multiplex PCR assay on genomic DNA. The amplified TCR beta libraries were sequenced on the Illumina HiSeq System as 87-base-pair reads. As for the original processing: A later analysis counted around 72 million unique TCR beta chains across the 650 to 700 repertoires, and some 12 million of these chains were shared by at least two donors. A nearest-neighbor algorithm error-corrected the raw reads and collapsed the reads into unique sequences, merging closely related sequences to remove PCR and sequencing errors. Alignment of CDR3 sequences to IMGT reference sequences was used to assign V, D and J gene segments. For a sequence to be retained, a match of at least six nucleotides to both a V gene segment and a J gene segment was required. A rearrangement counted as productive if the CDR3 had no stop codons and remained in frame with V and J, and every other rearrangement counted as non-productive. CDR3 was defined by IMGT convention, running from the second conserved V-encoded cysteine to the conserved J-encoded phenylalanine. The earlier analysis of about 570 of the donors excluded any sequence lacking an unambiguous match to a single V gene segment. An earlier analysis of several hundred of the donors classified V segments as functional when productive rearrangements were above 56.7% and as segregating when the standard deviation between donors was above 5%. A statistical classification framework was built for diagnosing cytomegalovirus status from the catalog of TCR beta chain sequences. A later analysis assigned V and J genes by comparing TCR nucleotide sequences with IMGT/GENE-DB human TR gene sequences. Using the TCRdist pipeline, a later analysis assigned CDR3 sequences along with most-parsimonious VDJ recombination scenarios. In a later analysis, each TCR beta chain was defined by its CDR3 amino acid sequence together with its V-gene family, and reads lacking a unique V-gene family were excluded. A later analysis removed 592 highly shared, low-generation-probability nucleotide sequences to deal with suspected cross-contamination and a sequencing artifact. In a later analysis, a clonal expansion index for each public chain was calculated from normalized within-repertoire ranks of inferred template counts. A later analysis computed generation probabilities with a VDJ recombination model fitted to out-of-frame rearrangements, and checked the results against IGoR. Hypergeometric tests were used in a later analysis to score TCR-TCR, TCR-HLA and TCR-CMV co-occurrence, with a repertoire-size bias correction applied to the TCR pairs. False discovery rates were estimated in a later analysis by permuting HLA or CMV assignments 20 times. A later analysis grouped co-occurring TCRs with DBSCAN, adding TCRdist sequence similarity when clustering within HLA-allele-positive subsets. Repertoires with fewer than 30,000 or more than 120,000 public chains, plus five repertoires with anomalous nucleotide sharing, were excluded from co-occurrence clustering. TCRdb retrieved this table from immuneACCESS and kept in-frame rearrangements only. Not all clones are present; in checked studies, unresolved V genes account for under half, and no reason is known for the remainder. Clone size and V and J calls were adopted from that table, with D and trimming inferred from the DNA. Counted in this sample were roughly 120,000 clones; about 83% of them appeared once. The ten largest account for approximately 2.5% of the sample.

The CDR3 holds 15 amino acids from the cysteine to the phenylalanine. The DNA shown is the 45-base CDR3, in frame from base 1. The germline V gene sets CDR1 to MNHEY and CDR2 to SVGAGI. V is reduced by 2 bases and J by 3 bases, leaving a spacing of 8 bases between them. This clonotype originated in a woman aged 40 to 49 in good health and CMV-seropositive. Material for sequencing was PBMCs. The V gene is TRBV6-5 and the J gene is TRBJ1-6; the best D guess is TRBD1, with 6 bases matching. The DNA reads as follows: TGTGCCAGCAGTTACGGACAGAACTATAATTCACCCCTCCACTTT. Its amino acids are CASSYGQNYNSPLHF.